The clone carrying this TCR beta chain is a singleton in its sample. Its antigen is undetermined. Germline values: CDR1 GTSNPN, CDR2 SVGIG (reference sequence). V lost 2 bases, J lost 4 bases, and 8 bases stayed unmatched. The CDR3 runs 16 residues. These data originate in a study of cytomegalovirus exposure and HLA in healthy donors. Study-wide results and caveats: It was reportedly the case that the classifier diagnosed cytomegalovirus status with high specificity and sensitivity. Under in vitro conditions, three CMV-associated chains were confirmed as specific for CMV antigens.

TCRdb's table, derived via immunoSEQ multiplex PCR, lists solely in-frame clones and lacks some. The sample holds some 350,000 clones, roughly 87% seen once. The chain employs TRBV30 and TRBJ2-3; 11 nucleotides align to TRBD2. Material for sequencing was PBMCs. The receptor's source is a woman in her twenties or thirties in good health and CMV-seropositive. The CDR3, as DNA: TGTGCCTGGAGTCCCCGACTAGCGGGATCGGCAGATACGCAGTATTTT. It is translated as CAWSPRLAGSADTQYF. The full variable domain, in which reference TRBV30 and TRBJ2-3 provide the parts outside the CDR3, is SQTIHQWPATLVQPVGSPLSLECTVEGTSNPNLYWYRQAAGRGLQLLFYSVGIGQISSEVPQNLSASRPQDRQFILSSKKLLLSDSGFYLCAWSPRLAGSADTQYFGPGTRLTVL.